This TCR beta chain was identified during a study of cytomegalovirus exposure and HLA in healthy donors. CDR3 size: 13 residues. Germline-derived CDR1 and CDR2 are MNHEY and SMNVEV (reference sequence). V was clipped by 5 bases and J by 6 bases, with 10 bases between them. Study conclusions and caveats: In a later analysis, TCR beta V- and J-gene trimming showed a link to a missense DCLRE1C variant.

As for this clone: Its target is not known.

60 Vbeta and 13 Jbeta primers were used in PCR. Only in-frame clones appear in the TCRdb table, and some are missing; sequencing was by immunoSEQ multiplex PCR. The table lists approximately 120,000 clones, 75% to 85% of them singletons. This rearrangement joins TRBV27 to TRBJ1-4; no clear D. Specimen: PBMCs. The TCR was taken from a woman between 50 and 59 years old in good health and CMV-seropositive. The CDR3 here is CASSRTPDEKLFF. The DNA of the CDR3 is TGTGCCAGCAGTCGCACTCCGGATGAAAAACTGTTTTTT.